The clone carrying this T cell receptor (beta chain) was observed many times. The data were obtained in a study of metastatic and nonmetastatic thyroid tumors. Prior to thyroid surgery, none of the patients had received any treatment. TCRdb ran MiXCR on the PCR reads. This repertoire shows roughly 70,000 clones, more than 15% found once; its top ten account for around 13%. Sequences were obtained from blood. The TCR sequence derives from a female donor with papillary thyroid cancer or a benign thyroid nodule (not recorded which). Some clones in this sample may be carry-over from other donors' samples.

The DNA of the CDR3 is TGTGCCTGGAGAAGGACAATTAACTATGGCTACACCTTC. Residues: CAWRRTINYGYTF. The V gene is TRBV30, the J gene TRBJ1-2; D is possibly TRBD1 (5 bases). Germline V gene sequence: CDR1 GTSNPN, CDR2 SVGIG (reference sequence). The germline V and J ends were trimmed by 3 bases and 1 base, with 9 bases remaining between them. The CDR3 has 13 amino acids.